The 26 T cell receptor beta chains given below trace back to one sample, sequenced in a study of blood T cell repertoires in COVID-19 (dated by TCRdb to 2020 to 2022). The library was produced with the immunoSEQ multiplex PCR assay. The clones in this table, taken by TCRdb from immuneACCESS, are in-frame only. Not every clone is retained; where verified, under half of the shortfall comes from an unresolved V gene, and the cause of the rest is unknown. The sample contains about 42,000 clones, around four fifths of them found a single time. About 4.9% of the sample is taken by the ten largest. The source material was peripheral blood. Source of these receptors: a man over 45 with active COVID-19.

The genes are TRBV4-2 and TRBJ1-4; 11 positions match TRBD1. The junction had 5 bases not matched to a gene; V was cut back by 3 bases and J by 8 bases. The length of the CDR3 is 15 residues. Germline V lookup: CDR1 LGHNA, CDR2 YNFKEQ. CDR3 sequence reads: CASSQGQGVGEKLFF. CDR3 sequence (DNA): TGTGCCAGCAGCCAGGGACAGGGGGTAGGGGAAAAACTGTTTTTT.

The chain carries TRBV11-2 and TRBJ1-2; possible D gene TRBD1, 6 bases. CDR3 length: 15 residues. The ends were cut back, 1 base at V and 4 bases at J, with 13 bases in the middle. The germline V gene has CDR1 SGHAT and CDR2 FQNNGV. This chain's CDR3 is CASSLVVGQPYGYTF. CDR3 DNA: TGTGCCAGCAGCTTAGTCGTCGGACAGCCCTATGGCTACACCTTC.

The chain combines TRBV27 with TRBJ2-7; D not certain. This CDR3 is built from 13 residues. Germline V CDR1 and CDR2: MNHEY, SMNVEV (reference sequence). V lost 3 bases to trimming and J lost 5 bases, with 11 bases between them. CDR3: CASSLRRGNEQYF. For the CDR3, the DNA is TGTGCCAGCAGTTTGCGGCGAGGTAACGAGCAGTACTTC.

The V call is TRBV4-2, the J call TRBJ2-1, with a weak D call TRBD1 (5 bases). The CDR3 runs to 13 residues. In germline, CDR1 is LGHNA, CDR2 YNFKEQ. The V and J ends lost 1 base and 6 bases respectively, with 7 bases between them. The CDR3 DNA is TGTGCCAGCAGCCAAGTTAGGGGCAATGAGCAGTTCTTC. Translating it yields CASSQVRGNEQFF.

The V gene is TRBV11-2, the J gene TRBJ2-5; 8 nucleotides align to TRBD1. CDR3 size: 14 residues. With V trimmed by 2 bases and J by 2 bases, 1 base remained unmatched. The germline gives CDR1 SGHAT, CDR2 FQNNGV. CDR3 loop: CASSLQGAQETQYF. In nucleotides, the CDR3 is TGTGCCAGCAGCTTACAGGGGGCGCAAGAGACCCAGTACTTC.

This chain uses TRBV30 with TRBJ2-1, with D unresolved. This CDR3 is 15 amino acids long. Germline CDR1 GTSNPN, CDR2 SVGIG (reference sequence). Trimming left V 2 bases short and J 0 bases short, with 11 bases between. In nucleotides, the CDR3 is TGTGCCTGGAGTAGGCTAGATCTCTCCTACAATGAGCAGTTCTTC. Protein: CAWSRLDLSYNEQFF.

The chain combines TRBV12-3 or TRBV12-4 with TRBJ2-3, with 7 bases lining up with TRBD1. The CDR3 covers 13 residues. Losses at the gene ends were 6 bases for V and 1 base for J; bases not matched to a gene: 1. The CDR3, as DNA: TGTGCCAGCAGGGGGACAGGCACAGATACGCAGTATTTT. Translating gives CASRGTGTDTQYF.

J is TRBJ2-1 and V is TRBV21-1; the table's D call TRBD2 went unverified against the DNA. TRBV21-1 is a documented pseudogene. This CDR3 is built from 16 residues. The CDR3 DNA is TGTGCCAGCAGCAAACTTAGCGGGGCCCCCTACAATGAGCAGTTCTTC. Translation gives CASSKLSGAPYNEQFF.

CDR3 coding DNA: TGTGCCAGCAGCCGCGCCTCTCGCACAGATACGCAGTATTTT. Translation: CASSRASRTDTQYF. This chain uses TRBV6-2 or TRBV6-3 with TRBJ2-3, with no clear D. The CDR3 length is 14 residues. Trimming removed 6 bases at V and 1 base at J, with 11 bases between. Germline CDR1 MNHEY, CDR2 SVGEGT.

V and J are TRBV12-3 or TRBV12-4 and TRBJ1-2, with a tentative D call TRBD1 (5 bases). Trimming pared 3 bases from V and 8 bases from J, leaving 10 bases between. There are 12 residues in the CDR3. The CDR3 coding sequence is TGTGCCAGCAGTTTGTTCCAGGGAGGCTACACCTTC. This codes for CASSLFQGGYTF.

The rearrangement uses TRBV13 and TRBJ2-7; TRBD2 matches 13 bases. The germline V gene has CDR1 PRHDT and CDR2 FYEKMQ (reference sequence). V lost 5 bases and J lost 3; bases outside the gene matches: 4. CDR3 size: 15 residues. The CDR3 DNA reads TGTGCCAGCAGCACCCGGACTAGCGGGGGCTACGAGCAGTACTTC. This encodes CASSTRTSGGYEQYF. Filled out from reference TRBV13 and TRBJ2-7, the complete variable domain reads AAGVIQSPRHLIKEKRETATLKCYPIPRHDTVYWYQQGPGQDPQFLISFYEKMQSDKGSIPDRFSAQQFSDYHSELNMSSLELGDSALYFCASSTRTSGGYEQYFGPGTRLTVT.

The chain links TRBV7-9 to TRBJ1-1, with a possible D match to TRBD1 (5 bases). The CDR3 is 12 residues long. Germline loops: CDR1 SEHNR, CDR2 FQNEAQ (reference sequence). V was pared by 1 base and J by 6 bases, with 6 bases between. In DNA, the CDR3 is TGTGCCAGCAGCTTAGGGGGCGCTGAAGCTTTCTTT. This translates into CASSLGGAEAFF.

The CDR3 nucleotides read TGTGCCAGCAGCCAAGATGCGAGCTCCTACAATGAGCAGTTCTTC. It codes for CASSQDASSYNEQFF. V usage is TRBV4-2 and J usage is TRBJ2-1; no reliable D call. The CDR3 extends over 15 amino acids. V gave up 0 bases and J gave up 0 bases, with 6 bases separating them. Germline CDR1 LGHNA, CDR2 YNFKEQ.

V gene TRBV5-4 combines with J gene TRBJ2-7, with 11 bases that match TRBD1. Trimming removed 5 bases from V and 2 bases from J; junction bases left unmatched: 0. Germline CDR1 and CDR2: SGHNT and YYREEE (reference sequence). The CDR3 loop spans 13 amino acids. CDR3 DNA sequence: TGTGCCAGCAGGGGACAGGGGGCCTACGAGCAGTACTTC. This sequence encodes CASRGQGAYEQYF. Based on the CDR3 plus reference TRBV5-4 and TRBJ2-7, the full variable domain is ETGVTQSPTHLIKTRGQQVTLRCSSQSGHNTVSWYQQALGQGPQFIFQYYREEENGRGNFPPRFSGLQFPNYSSELNVNALELDDSALYLCASRGQGAYEQYFGPGTRLTVT.

V usage is TRBV6-5 and J usage is TRBJ2-7; 8 bases line up with TRBD1. The V gene end was trimmed by 6 bases and the J gene end by 7 bases; junction bases not matched to a gene: 11. Looked up from germline, CDR1 is MNHEY and CDR2 is SVGAGI. This CDR3 spans 14 amino acids. Here the CDR3 DNA reads TGTGCCAGCAGATCTCCTGGACAGGGTCGTGAGCAGTACTTC. Amino acids: CASRSPGQGREQYF.

The gene calls are TRBV7-2 and TRBJ1-3; 7 nucleotides agree with TRBD1. CDR3 length: 14 amino acids. V was pared by 1 base and J by 7 bases, with 4 bases of the junction left unmatched. Germline CDR1 SGHTA, CDR2 FQGNSA. CDR3 DNA sequence: TGTGCCAGCAGCTTAGGGTCAGGGGGGAACACCATATATTTT. Protein: CASSLGSGGNTIYF.

The chain employs TRBV5-6 and TRBJ1-2; D unresolved. V dropped 1 base and J dropped 4 bases, with 11 bases sitting between them. The CDR3 contains 14 residues. Germline assignment: CDR1 SGHDT and CDR2 YYEEEE. CDR3 DNA sequence: TGTGCCAGCAGCTTGTTCGTGAGTACCTATGGCTACACCTTC. This sequence encodes CASSLFVSTYGYTF.

The gene calls are TRBV7-9 and TRBJ1-4, with D unresolved. This CDR3 is 16 amino acids long. From germline, CDR1 is SEHNR and CDR2 FQNEAQ (reference sequence). V dropped 5 bases and J dropped 0 bases, with 13 bases sitting between them. CDR3 sequence: CASSMFPGATNEKLFF. CDR3 nucleotide sequence: TGTGCCAGCAGCATGTTCCCAGGTGCAACTAATGAAAAACTGTTTTTT.

The V and J genes are TRBV27 and TRBJ2-7; possible D gene TRBD2, 6 bases. The CDR3 has 15 residues. V lost 0 bases and J 0 bases, leaving 9 bases between the germline ends. Germline lookup yields CDR1 MNHEY and CDR2 SMNVEV (reference sequence). In DNA, the CDR3 is TGTGCCAGCAGTTTATCTGGGACTCACTCCTACGAGCAGTACTTC. This codes for CASSLSGTHSYEQYF.

The chain couples TRBV3-1 (or the pseudogene TRBV3-2) to TRBJ1-1; D is perhaps TRBD1 (5 bases). Trimming shortened V by 1 base and J by 7 bases, and 13 bases separated the two germline ends. CDR1 and CDR2 (germline): LGHDT, YNNKEL (reference sequence). The CDR3 has 14 residues. CDR3 sequence (DNA): TGTGCCAGCAGCCAAGTTTGGGGCGCGGTTGAAGCTTTCTTT. This translates into CASSQVWGAVEAFF.

J is TRBJ2-3 and V is TRBV12-3 or TRBV12-4; possibly TRBD2 for D (6 bases). The CDR3 contains 12 residues. V lost 3 bases and J lost 7, with 8 bases in between. The CDR3 coding sequence is TGTGCCAGCAGTTTCTGGACTAATACGCAGTATTTT. Residues: CASSFWTNTQYF.

The rearrangement joins TRBV7-3 to TRBJ2-1, with 7 bases aligning to TRBD2. Per the germline V gene, CDR1 is SGHTA and CDR2 is FQGTGA. After removal of 5 bases from V and 4 bases from J, the junction contained 8 bases not matched to a gene. The CDR3 totals 15 residues. CDR3: CASSRGWEGYNEQFF. The CDR3 nucleotides are TGTGCCAGCAGCCGCGGATGGGAGGGATACAATGAGCAGTTCTTC.

The chain has TRBV28 and TRBJ1-2; 7 bases line up with TRBD1. This CDR3 spans 12 amino acids. The V and J ends lost 7 bases and 8 bases, in that order; junction bases with no gene match: 7. CDR1 is MDHEN and CDR2 is SYDVKM in the germline V gene. The CDR3 DNA follows: TGTGCCAGCACCGTGGACAGGCGAGGCTACACCTTC. Protein sequence: CASTVDRRGYTF.

J is TRBJ1-1 and V is TRBV29-1; 10 positions agree with TRBD1. Germline V gene data show CDR1 as SQVTM and CDR2 as ANQGSEA. J lost 5 bases, V lost 6 bases, and 3 bases had no gene match. The CDR3 runs to 12 residues. The CDR3 here is CSVRDRGTEAFF. The CDR3 DNA is TGCAGCGTCCGGGACAGGGGAACTGAAGCTTTCTTT.

The rearrangement uses TRBV10-3 and TRBJ1-6; D is perhaps TRBD1 (6 bases). V gave up 6 bases and J gave up 10 bases, with 19 bases separating them. The germline gives CDR1 ENHRY, CDR2 SYGVKD. CDR3 length equals 15 residues. CDR3 sequence: CAISELQGGRSPLHF. The CDR3 coding sequence is TGTGCCATCAGCGAATTACAGGGAGGGCGGTCACCCCTCCACTTT.

The V and J genes are TRBV9 and TRBJ2-3; TRBD2 matches at 9 bases. Germline CDR1 and CDR2: SGDLS and YYNGEE. Losses at the gene ends were 4 bases for V and 2 bases for J; bases not matched to a gene: 8. The CDR3 consists of 16 residues. The CDR3 region is CASSPRLAVSTDTQYF. Written as DNA, the CDR3 is TGTGCCAGCAGCCCACGACTAGCGGTATCCACAGATACGCAGTATTTT.